This T cell receptor beta chain originates from a study of vaccination and CD4 T cells after COVID-19. Background on the study: Two of the convalescents were Hispanic, and convalescents were six males and four females. Post-COVID samples had a sampling time that fell a median roughly 100 days after diagnosis (range 35 to 161).

Specified treatment: approximately nine-day PBMC culture with coronavirus spike peptide pools or control peptides (ViraFEST assay). Expansion of antigen-specific T cells with peptide pools by ViraFEST preceded sequencing of TCRs. With the Oncomine TCR Beta short-read assay, DNA from cultured CD4+ T cells was sequenced. TCRdb reprocessed the PCR reads via MiXCR and lists one record per CDR3 protein. The repertoire has 10,000 to 15,000 distinct CDR3 sequences, 50% of them found once; the top ten carry roughly 30%. The sample holds one count of this clonotype. Its antigen is undetermined. Input material: CD4+ T cells from blood, cultured in vitro. This TCR derives from a human donor who had recovered from COVID-19.

CDR3 bases: TGTGCCAGCAGCCGGGAAGGAACTGAAGCTTTCTTT. It encodes CASSREGTEAFF. The chain employs TRBV3-1 and TRBJ1-1; D unresolved. Trimming stripped 4 bases from V and 5 bases from J, with 8 bases between. CDR3 length: 12 amino acids. Germline CDR1 is LGHDT and CDR2 is YNNKEL (reference sequence).